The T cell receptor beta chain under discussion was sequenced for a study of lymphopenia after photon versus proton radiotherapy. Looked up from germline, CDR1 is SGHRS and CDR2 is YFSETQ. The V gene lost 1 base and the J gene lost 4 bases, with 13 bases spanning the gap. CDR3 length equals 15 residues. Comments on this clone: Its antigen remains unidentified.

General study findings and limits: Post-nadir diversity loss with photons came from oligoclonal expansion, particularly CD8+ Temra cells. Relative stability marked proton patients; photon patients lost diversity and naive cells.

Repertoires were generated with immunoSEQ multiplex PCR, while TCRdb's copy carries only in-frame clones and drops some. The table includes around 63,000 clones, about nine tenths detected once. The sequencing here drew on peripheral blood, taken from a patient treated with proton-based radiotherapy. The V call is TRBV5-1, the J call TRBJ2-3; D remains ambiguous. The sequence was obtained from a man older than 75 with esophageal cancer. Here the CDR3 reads CASSLSWVNSDTQYF. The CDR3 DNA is TGCGCCAGCAGCTTGTCATGGGTCAACTCAGATACGCAGTATTTT.